These 32 T cell receptor beta chains originate from one sample sequenced in a study of blood T cell repertoires in COVID-19. Sequencing was performed with immunoSEQ multiplex PCR; in TCRdb, only in-frame clones are kept and a portion is missing. The sample yields around 250,000 clones, 70% to 90% seen once. The specimen was peripheral blood. These receptors were collected from a man aged 18-30 years with active or convalescent COVID-19.

The V and J genes are TRBV6-1 and TRBJ2-2; 7 bases agree with TRBD1. This CDR3 region has 15 residues. The ends lost 2 bases at V and 5 bases at J; junction bases unmatched: 5. Germline assignment: CDR1 MNHNS and CDR2 SASEGT. In DNA, the CDR3 is TGTGCCAGCAGTGAATTGGGACAGACTACCGGGGAGCTGTTTTTT. Translation: CASSELGQTTGELFF.

J is TRBJ1-4 and V is TRBV30; D possibly corresponds to TRBD1 (5 bases). CDR1 and CDR2 from the germline V gene are GTSNPN and SVGIG (reference sequence). CDR3 size: 13 residues. V lost 0 bases to trimming and J lost 10 bases, with 12 bases between them. CDR3 region: CAWSVRRGGKLFF. For the CDR3, the DNA is TGTGCCTGGAGTGTAAGGAGGGGTGGAAAACTGTTTTTT. The variable domain in full, with the rest retrieved from reference TRBV30 and TRBJ1-4, is SQTIHQWPATLVQPVGSPLSLECTVEGTSNPNLYWYRQAAGRGLQLLFYSVGIGQISSEVPQNLSASRPQDRQFILSSKKLLLSDSGFYLCAWSVRRGGKLFFGSGTQLSVL.

V and J are TRBV7-2 and TRBJ2-3, with D unclear. CDR1 is SGHTA, CDR2 FQGNSA, per germline. The V gene lost 5 bases and the J gene lost 1 base, with 13 bases spanning the gap. This CDR3 contains 15 residues. The CDR3 sequence is CASSPDLIGTDTQYF. The CDR3 nucleotides read TGTGCCAGCAGCCCCGACTTGATTGGCACAGATACGCAGTATTTT.

The chain employs TRBV6-6 and TRBJ2-7; 9 bases match TRBD1. Trimming removed 9 bases from V and 5 bases from J; junction bases left unmatched: 14. The CDR3 extends over 15 amino acids. CDR1 is MNHNY, CDR2 SVGAGI, per germline (reference sequence). The CDR3 region has the DNA TGTGCCAGGAGAGTGGACAGGGGATGGCCCCACGAGCAGTACTTC. Its protein is CARRVDRGWPHEQYF.

This chain joins TRBV27 and TRBJ2-1, with 8 nucleotides matching TRBD2. Trimming removed 3 bases from V and 5 bases from J; junction bases left unmatched: 0. The CDR3 loop spans 13 amino acids. Germline-derived CDR1 and CDR2 are MNHEY and SMNVEV (reference sequence). This CDR3 reads CASSFGRDNEQFF. In DNA, the CDR3 is TGTGCCAGCAGTTTCGGGAGGGACAATGAGCAGTTCTTC.

The chain joins TRBV5-1 to TRBJ2-5; 8 bases map to TRBD2. Germline V CDR1 and CDR2: SGHRS, YFSETQ. The CDR3 consists of 17 residues. V shed 5 bases, J shed 1 base, and the junction held 13 bases outside the gene matches. CDR3 region: CASSLTSGRTSQETQYF. CDR3 sequence (DNA): TGCGCCAGCAGTTTAACTAGCGGTCGGACCTCCCAAGAGACCCAGTACTTC.

A few counts support this clone. This chain links TRBV6-5 with TRBJ1-5; 9 bases fit TRBD1. The CDR3 spans 15 residues. V gave up 7 bases and J gave up 1 base; unmatched junction bases: 5. Germline CDR1 and CDR2: MNHEY and SVGAGI. The chain's CDR3 is CASKRGQGSNQPQHF. CDR3 nucleotides: TGTGCCAGCAAAAGGGGACAGGGCAGCAATCAGCCCCAGCATTTT.

This clone has a single count. The chain joins TRBV19 to TRBJ1-3; D unclear. Deletions cut 4 bases from V and 0 bases from J, with 10 bases between. The germline gives CDR1 LNHDA, CDR2 SQIVND (reference sequence). This CDR3 is built from 15 residues. The CDR3 region has the DNA TGTGCCAGTAGTAGTATGGCAGTCTCTGGAAACACCATATATTTT. This gives the protein CASSSMAVSGNTIYF.

This chain joins TRBV30 and TRBJ1-4, with D possibly being TRBD1 (5 bases). Trimming cost V 6 bases and J 10 bases, with 15 bases left between them. Per germline, CDR1 GTSNPN and CDR2 SVGIG (reference sequence). This CDR3 has 12 residues. The CDR3 region is CACHSGGGKLFF. In nucleotides, the CDR3 is TGTGCCTGCCACTCCGGGGGAGGAAAACTGTTTTTT.

The genes are TRBV19 and TRBJ2-7, with 9 bases lining up with TRBD1. The CDR3 sequence is 14 residues long. V lost 4 bases, J lost 4 bases, and 5 bases stayed unmatched. Germline CDR1 and CDR2: LNHDA and SQIVND (reference sequence). The CDR3 region is CASSTGTGLYEQYF. For the CDR3, the DNA is TGTGCCAGTAGTACCGGGACAGGGTTGTACGAGCAGTACTTC.

The rearrangement joins TRBV12-3 or TRBV12-4 to TRBJ2-2; D gene unclear. Trimming cost V 7 bases and J 2 bases, with 8 bases left between them. This CDR3 is built from 13 residues. DNA for the CDR3: TGTGCCAGCACCGTAGAAAACACCGGGGAGCTGTTTTTT. Translated: CASTVENTGELFF.

This clone is a singleton in its sample. This rearrangement joins TRBV2 to TRBJ2-1, with D tentatively TRBD2 (5 bases). V dropped 4 bases and J dropped 4 bases, with 11 bases sitting between them. The germline V gene encodes CDR1 SNHLY and CDR2 FYNNEI. CDR3 size: 14 residues. The DNA for the CDR3 is TGTGCCAGCAGTGCCAGCGGAAGATACAATGAGCAGTTCTTC. It codes for CASSASGRYNEQFF.

The chain employs TRBV7-2 and TRBJ1-1; D perhaps matches TRBD1 (5 bases). Trimming took off 0 bases at V and 5 bases at J, with 13 bases between the two ends. The CDR3 has 15 amino acids. Germline V gene sequence: CDR1 SGHTA, CDR2 FQGNSA. The CDR3 region is CASSLAGGGWTEAFF. The CDR3 DNA sequence: TGTGCCAGCAGCTTAGCGGGCGGGGGTTGGACTGAAGCTTTCTTT.

The rearrangement joins TRBV6-2 or TRBV6-3 to TRBJ2-7, with 7 nucleotides matching TRBD2. CDR1 and CDR2 from the germline V gene are MNHEY and SVGEGT. Losses at the gene ends were 2 bases for V and 3 bases for J; bases not matched to a gene: 7. This CDR3 contains 15 residues. This chain's CDR3 is CASSYGGSFNYEQYF. The CDR3 DNA follows: TGTGCCAGCAGTTACGGCGGGAGTTTCAACTACGAGCAGTACTTC.

The J gene is TRBJ1-1, the V gene TRBV18; D is unresolved. The CDR3 contains 14 residues. V lost 0 bases, J lost 6 bases, and 11 bases lay in between. CDR1 KGHSH and CDR2 LQKENI come from the germline V gene. This CDR3 reads CASSPPTGRAEAFF. The DNA for the CDR3 is TGTGCCAGCTCACCACCTACGGGGAGGGCTGAAGCTTTCTTT.

This chain joins TRBV2 and TRBJ2-3, with D tentatively TRBD2 (6 bases). The germline V gene encodes CDR1 SNHLY and CDR2 FYNNEI. The V gene lost 5 bases and the J gene lost 1 base, with 19 bases spanning the gap. The CDR3 sequence is 17 residues long. The CDR3 DNA reads TGTGCCAGCAGTTCTAGGCCCGGGGGTCTGGGCACAGATACGCAGTATTTT. This codes for CASSSRPGGLGTDTQYF.

The J gene is TRBJ2-3, the V gene TRBV29-1, with a tentative D call TRBD2 (5 bases). V lost 8 bases to trimming and J lost 4 bases, with 16 bases between them. CDR1 SQVTM and CDR2 ANQGSEA come from the germline V gene. The CDR3 consists of 13 residues. Written as DNA, the CDR3 is TGCAGCACCTGGAGGCCCTTGGCAGATACGCAGTATTTT. Its translation is CSTWRPLADTQYF.

V is TRBV6-2 or TRBV6-3 and J is TRBJ2-3; no clear D gene. The CDR3 sequence is 15 residues long. The ends were cut back, 4 bases at V and 4 bases at J, with 15 bases in the middle. Germline-derived CDR1 and CDR2 are MNHEY and SVGEGT. The CDR3 nucleotides read TGTGCCAGCAGTTCAAGACATAGGTTCCCAGATACGCAGTATTTT. Encoded protein: CASSSRHRFPDTQYF.

The rearrangement joins TRBV5-1 to TRBJ2-7; D perhaps matches TRBD1 (6 bases). Germline V gene sequence: CDR1 SGHRS, CDR2 YFSETQ. The CDR3 is 13 amino acids. V gave up 5 bases and J gave up 5 bases, with 14 bases separating them. CDR3 region: CASRLQGFDEQYF. DNA of the CDR3: TGCGCCAGCAGATTACAGGGATTTGACGAGCAGTACTTC.

This clone was picked up a small number of times. V and J are TRBV7-9 and TRBJ2-2; D is unresolved. V lost 4 bases and J 1 base, leaving 10 bases between the germline ends. Germline V gives CDR1 SEHNR, CDR2 FQNEAQ (reference sequence). This CDR3 spans 15 amino acids. The CDR3 reads CASSSPRGNTGELFF. In nucleotides, the CDR3 is TGTGCCAGCAGCTCCCCTCGCGGGAACACCGGGGAGCTGTTTTTT.

This sequence joins TRBV21-1 and TRBJ2-1; the D segment call TRBD2 is taken from the table without a DNA check. TRBV21-1 is a documented pseudogene. The CDR3 contains 14 residues. In DNA, the CDR3 is TGTGCCAGCAGCAAAGGGAGCGGTCGAGGGGAGCAGTTCTTC. Translation gives CASSKGSGRGEQFF.

The V call is TRBV6-4, the J call TRBJ2-1; 11 nucleotides agree with TRBD2. The CDR3 sequence is 18 residues long. The ends lost 4 bases at V and 8 bases at J; junction bases unmatched: 16. CDR1 MRHNA and CDR2 SNTAGT come from the germline V gene. The CDR3 spells CASSVRSIAGGPEYEQFF. Here the CDR3 DNA reads TGTGCCAGCAGTGTTAGAAGCATAGCGGGAGGGCCTGAGTATGAGCAGTTCTTC.

V gene TRBV7-9 combines with J gene TRBJ1-3; the match to TRBD1 covers 7 bases. Germline loops: CDR1 SEHNR, CDR2 FQNEAQ (reference sequence). V was pared by 4 bases and J by 8 bases, with 8 bases of the junction left unmatched. This CDR3 spans 14 amino acids. CDR3 protein: CASSYPNRGDTIYF. The CDR3 bases are TGTGCCAGCAGCTACCCAAACAGGGGAGACACCATATATTTT.

V usage is TRBV5-1 and J usage is TRBJ2-5; TRBD2 is a possible D gene (5 bases). In germline, CDR1 is SGHRS, CDR2 YFSETQ. The CDR3 covers 14 residues. Trimming removed 2 bases at V and 4 bases at J, with 12 bases between. CDR3 amino acids: CASSFAGVGETQYF. The CDR3, as DNA: TGCGCCAGCAGCTTCGCCGGGGTCGGAGAGACCCAGTACTTC.

This chain connects TRBV18 to TRBJ2-5, with D possibly being TRBD2 (5 bases). The CDR3 totals 19 residues. V shed 0 bases and J shed 1 base, with 21 bases lying between them. Germline CDR1 and CDR2: KGHSH and LQKENI. CDR3 region: CASSPPGMRASSLQETQYF. The CDR3 nucleotides read TGTGCCAGCTCACCACCCGGGATGAGAGCTAGCAGCCTCCAAGAGACCCAGTACTTC.

The J gene is TRBJ1-5, the V gene TRBV7-9; D call uncertain. Trimming took off 2 bases at V and 9 bases at J, with 11 bases between the two ends. Germline V lookup: CDR1 SEHNR, CDR2 FQNEAQ (reference sequence). The CDR3 is 13 residues long. CDR3 amino acids: CASSLPNTGPQHF. In nucleotides, the CDR3 is TGTGCCAGCAGCTTACCAAACACGGGGCCCCAGCATTTT.

V usage is TRBV27 and J usage is TRBJ1-3; D perhaps matches TRBD1 (6 bases). CDR1 is MNHEY, CDR2 SMNVEV, per germline (reference sequence). The CDR3 sequence is 15 residues long. V dropped 5 bases and J dropped 4 bases, with 15 bases sitting between them. CDR3 sequence reads: CASSKRGGHGNTIYF. Here the CDR3 DNA reads TGTGCCAGCAGTAAACGGGGGGGCCACGGAAACACCATATATTTT.

The chain employs TRBV9 and TRBJ2-7; D might be TRBD2 (5 bases). Germline V lookup: CDR1 SGDLS, CDR2 YYNGEE. This CDR3 contains 14 residues. V shed 0 bases and J shed 2 bases, with 9 bases lying between them. CDR3 protein: CASSVGSGTYEQYF. Here the CDR3 DNA reads TGTGCCAGCAGCGTAGGCAGCGGAACCTACGAGCAGTACTTC.

The rearrangement uses TRBV29-1 and TRBJ2-3; D remains ambiguous. Trimming left V 4 bases short and J 3 bases short, with 14 bases between. The CDR3 runs to 14 residues. CDR1 is SQVTM, CDR2 ANQGSEA, per germline. This CDR3 reads CSVAARRDTDTQYF. The CDR3 nucleotides are TGCAGCGTTGCAGCCAGGCGAGATACAGATACGCAGTATTTT.

This chain joins TRBV7-2 and TRBJ1-5; D is possibly TRBD1 (6 bases). V was shortened by 3 bases and J by 1 base, with 10 bases between the two germline ends. CDR1 is SGHTA and CDR2 is FQGNSA in the germline V gene. The CDR3 covers 15 residues. CDR3 in DNA: TGTGCCAGCAGCTTGGATACAGGGAGCAATCAGCCCCAGCATTTT. It translates to CASSLDTGSNQPQHF. Based on the CDR3 plus reference TRBV7-2 and TRBJ1-5, the full variable domain is GAGVSQSPSNKVTEKGKDVELRCDPISGHTALYWYRQSLGQGLEFLIYFQGNSAPDKSGLPSDRFSAERTGGSVSTLTIQRTQQEDSAVYLCASSLDTGSNQPQHFGDGTRLSIL.

The chain recombines TRBV11-1 with TRBJ2-1; 10 nucleotides align to TRBD2. Germline-derived CDR1 and CDR2 are SGHAT and FQDESV (reference sequence). The CDR3 extends over 15 amino acids. V shed 0 bases and J 7 bases; nucleotides not matched to a gene: 3. CDR3 in DNA: TGTGCCAGCAGCTTAGCGCAGCGGGAGGGTAATGAGCAGTTCTTC. Translation gives CASSLAQREGNEQFF. The entire variable domain, with the rest obtained from reference TRBV11-1 and TRBJ2-1, is as follows: EAEVAQSPRYKITEKSQAVAFWCDPISGHATLYWYRQILGQGPELLVQFQDESVVDDSQLPKDRFSAERLKGVDSTLKIQPAELGDSAMYLCASSLAQREGNEQFFGPGTRLTVL.

The rearrangement links TRBV3-1 (or the pseudogene TRBV3-2) to TRBJ1-2; 9 bases fit TRBD1. With 7 bases clipped from V and 5 bases from J, the junction kept 8 bases outside the gene matches. The CDR3 runs to 14 residues. Germline loops: CDR1 LGHDT, CDR2 YNNKEL (reference sequence). CDR3 sequence reads: CASTPGQGSYGYTF. The CDR3 region has the DNA TGTGCCAGCACCCCGGGACAGGGTTCGTATGGCTACACCTTC.